Reported below is one T cell receptor (beta chain). These data originate in a study of blood T cell repertoires in COVID-19. Using immunoSEQ multiplex PCR, the repertoire was profiled, and TCRdb retains in-frame clones only, with some absent. Among roughly 370,000 clones listed, around nine tenths were seen once. The TCR comes from a woman aged 45-65 years who had recovered from COVID-19. What was sequenced was PBMCs or T cells enriched from blood (not recorded which).

CDR3 DNA: TGTGCCAGCAGCGTCACCTCGGGATCTAGCGGGGCGACTGAGCAGTTCTTC. This gives the protein CASSVTSGSSGATEQFF. V usage is TRBV9 and J usage is TRBJ2-1; 9 nucleotides agree with TRBD2. The CDR3 runs to 17 residues. V shed 2 bases, J shed 9 bases, and the junction held 15 bases outside the gene matches. Germline V CDR1 and CDR2: SGDLS, YYNGEE. The variable domain in full, completed from reference TRBV9 and TRBJ2-1, reads DSGVTQTPKHLITATGQRVTLRCSPRSGDLSVYWYQQSLDQGLQFLIQYYNGEERAKGNILERFSAQQFPDLHSELNLSSLELGDSALYFCASSVTSGSSGATEQFFGPGTRLTVL.